Shown below are 30 T cell receptor beta chains from a single sample sequenced in a study of T cell clones after liver transplantation (dated by TCRdb to the late 2010s). The method was the immunoSEQ multiplex PCR assay. The clones in this table, taken by TCRdb from immuneACCESS, are in-frame only. Not every clone is retained; where verified, under half of the shortfall comes from an unresolved V gene, and the cause of the rest is unknown. The table for this sample lists fewer than 70,000 clones; about two thirds of them were counted only once. About 15% of the sample lies in the top ten. The time point label here, explained by the study, means: pre-transplant. Material: CD4+ T cells from blood, obtained before liver transplant. The receptors come from a human donor who received a liver transplant.

This clone came up once. The chain carries TRBV27 and TRBJ1-1, with D perhaps matching TRBD1 (5 bases). The CDR3 is 14 residues long. V lost 3 bases, J lost 0 bases, and 8 bases lay in between. CDR1 and CDR2 from the germline V gene are MNHEY and SMNVEV (reference sequence). In DNA form, the CDR3 reads TGTGCCAGCAGTTTCAGGGCAATGAACACTGAAGCTTTCTTT. It codes for CASSFRAMNTEAFF.

This clone was seen a single time. The chain uses TRBV9 and TRBJ2-3; 11 bases map to TRBD2. J lost 7 bases, V lost 0 bases, and 7 bases had no gene match. The CDR3 loop spans 16 amino acids. CDR1 SGDLS and CDR2 YYNGEE come from the germline V gene. The CDR3: CASSVALAGGLNTQYF. CDR3 nucleotide sequence: TGTGCCAGCAGCGTAGCTCTAGCGGGGGGCTTAAATACGCAGTATTTT.

This rearrangement joins TRBV28 to TRBJ1-5; D not certain. The CDR3 sequence is 15 residues long. V lost 2 bases and J 0 bases, leaving 8 bases between the germline ends. CDR1 MDHEN and CDR2 SYDVKM come from the germline V gene. CDR3 bases: TGTGCCAGCAGTTTACTAGAGTATAGCAATCAGCCCCAGCATTTT. Amino acid sequence: CASSLLEYSNQPQHF.

V is TRBV7-3 and J is TRBJ2-2, with TRBD1 identical over 7 bases. The CDR3 is made up of 13 amino acids. V was clipped by 6 bases and J by 4 bases; unmatched bases: 2. Germline V gives CDR1 SGHTA, CDR2 FQGTGA. The CDR3 loop is CASRWTGTGELFF. DNA of the CDR3: TGTGCCAGCAGGTGGACAGGCACCGGGGAGCTGTTTTTT.

The rearrangement links TRBV5-8 to TRBJ1-1, with D unresolved. CDR1 and CDR2 (germline): SGHTS, YDEGEE. The CDR3 runs to 14 residues. The V gene lost 5 bases and the J gene lost 0 bases, with 11 bases spanning the gap. CDR3 region: CASRPLTLNTEAFF. Here the CDR3 DNA reads TGTGCCAGCAGGCCGTTGACACTGAACACTGAAGCTTTCTTT. The whole variable domain, filled in from reference TRBV5-8 and TRBJ1-1, reads EAGVTQSPTHLIKTRGQQATLRCSPISGHTSVYWYQQALGLGLQFLLWYDEGEERNRGNFPPRFSGRQFPNYSSELNVNALELEDSALYLCASRPLTLNTEAFFGQGTRLTVV.

This chain uses TRBV29-1 with TRBJ2-5; D ambiguous. V dropped 8 bases and J dropped 1 base, with 8 bases sitting between them. Germline V CDR1 and CDR2: SQVTM, ANQGSEA. There are 11 residues in the CDR3. The CDR3 reads CSFRSQETQYF. In nucleotides, the CDR3 is TGCAGCTTCCGTTCCCAAGAGACCCAGTACTTC. Variable domain in full (rest from reference TRBV29-1 and TRBJ2-5): SAVISQKPSRDICQRGTSLTIQCQVDSQVTMMFWYRQQPGQSLTLIATANQGSEATYESGFVIDKFPISRPNLTFSTLTVSNMSPEDSSIYLCSFRSQETQYFGPGTRLLVL.

This clone was detected ten times or more. The V call is TRBV4-1, the J call TRBJ2-2; 10 bases match TRBD1. Germline lookup yields CDR1 MGHRA and CDR2 YSYEKL. The CDR3 spans 17 residues. V lost 0 bases to trimming and J lost 5 bases; unmatched junction nucleotides: 6. DNA for the CDR3: TGCGCCAGCAGCCAAGAAAGGGGACAGGGGAGGACCGGGGAGCTGTTTTTT. Amino acid sequence: CASSQERGQGRTGELFF.

The chain has TRBV2 and TRBJ2-2; 7 bases are a match to TRBD1. This CDR3 is 14 amino acids long. V lost 6 bases to trimming and J lost 2 bases; unmatched junction nucleotides: 3. Per the germline V gene, CDR1 is SNHLY and CDR2 is FYNNEI. Here the CDR3 reads CASRDRPNTGELFF. The CDR3 region has the DNA TGTGCCAGCAGGGACAGGCCTAACACCGGGGAGCTGTTTTTT.

The chain links TRBV7-2 to TRBJ2-5; tentatively, D is TRBD1 (6 bases). This CDR3 spans 15 amino acids. Germline loops: CDR1 SGHTA, CDR2 FQGNSA. Trimming removed 2 bases from V and 6 bases from J, with 16 bases in between. Here the CDR3 reads CASSLHAGESKTQYF. The DNA of the CDR3 is TGTGCCAGCAGCTTACACGCAGGGGAGTCAAAGACCCAGTACTTC. Combining the CDR3 with reference TRBV7-2 and TRBJ2-5 gives the whole variable domain GAGVSQSPSNKVTEKGKDVELRCDPISGHTALYWYRQSLGQGLEFLIYFQGNSAPDKSGLPSDRFSAERTGGSVSTLTIQRTQQEDSAVYLCASSLHAGESKTQYFGPGTRLLVL.

This rearrangement joins TRBV11-2 to TRBJ1-1; maybe TRBD1 (5 bases). The V end was cut by 4 bases, the J end by 10 bases, with 10 bases between. Per the germline V gene, CDR1 is SGHAT and CDR2 is FQNNGV. The CDR3 sequence is 11 residues long. The CDR3 nucleotides are TGTGCCAGCAGCTACGGACAAGGAGCTTTCTTT. It encodes CASSYGQGAFF.

This clone appeared a few times. The chain uses TRBV19 and TRBJ1-4, with D hard to call. The germline V and J ends were trimmed by 2 bases and 3 bases, with 10 bases remaining between them. The CDR3 is made up of 15 amino acids. Germline V gives CDR1 LNHDA, CDR2 SQIVND (reference sequence). The DNA of the CDR3 is TGTGCCAGTAGTATATCAGCAGGCCCTAATGAAAAACTGTTTTTT. Translating gives CASSISAGPNEKLFF.

There are a few counts of this clone. The chain combines TRBV14 with TRBJ2-4; TRBD2 is a possible D gene (6 bases). V lost 4 bases and J lost 1, with 11 bases in between. CDR1 and CDR2 from the germline V gene are SGHDN and FVKESK. The CDR3 spans 15 residues. CDR3 sequence: CASSLGGGAKNIQYF. CDR3 nucleotide sequence: TGTGCCAGCAGCCTAGGTGGAGGGGCCAAAAACATTCAGTACTTC. Looking up the rest from reference TRBV14 and TRBJ2-4 gives the full variable domain: EAGVTQFPSHSVIEKGQTVTLRCDPISGHDNLYWYRRVMGKEIKFLLHFVKESKQDESGMPNNRFLAERTGGTYSTLKVQPAELEDSGVYFCASSLGGGAKNIQYFGAGTRLSVL.

The chain links TRBV7-8 to TRBJ2-7; TRBD1 is a possible D gene (6 bases). Germline V gene sequence: CDR1 SGHVS, CDR2 FQNEAQ. Trimming shortened V by 3 bases and J by 7 bases, and 22 bases separated the two germline ends. The CDR3 is 16 residues long. In nucleotides, the CDR3 is TGTGCCAGCAGCTTTTCCGGGACACAGGGAATTCGAGAGCAGTACTTC. It is translated as CASSFSGTQGIREQYF.

The rearrangement joins TRBV2 to TRBJ1-1; 9 bases line up with TRBD1. The junction had 5 bases not matched to a gene; V was cut back by 6 bases and J by 3 bases. Germline-derived CDR1 and CDR2 are SNHLY and FYNNEI. CDR3 length: 14 amino acids. The CDR3 DNA follows: TGTGCCAGCAGCGGGGACAGGGAGGACACTGAAGCTTTCTTT. Its translation: CASSGDREDTEAFF. The whole variable domain, filled in from reference TRBV2 and TRBJ1-1, reads EPEVTQTPSHQVTQMGQEVILRCVPISNHLYFYWYRQILGQKVEFLVSFYNNEISEKSEIFDDQFSVERPDGSNFTLKIRSTKLEDSAMYFCASSGDREDTEAFFGQGTRLTVV.

The chain couples TRBV10-2 to TRBJ1-1; TRBD1 is a possible D gene (5 bases). CDR1 is WSHSY, CDR2 SAAADI, per germline. CDR3 length equals 13 residues. V lost 5 bases, J lost 2 bases, and 9 bases lay in between. In DNA, the CDR3 is TGCGCCAGCAGTACGCAGGGAAACACTGAAGCTTTCTTT. It specifies CASSTQGNTEAFF.

On this clone: The sample holds other DNA sequences that translate to the same CDR3. V usage is TRBV28 and J usage is TRBJ1-2; D gene ambiguous. CDR1 MDHEN and CDR2 SYDVKM come from the germline V gene. The CDR3 is 14 amino acids. The V gene lost 4 bases and the J gene lost 1 base, with 10 bases spanning the gap. This CDR3 reads CASSSSPLNYGYTF. Written as DNA, the CDR3 is TGTGCCAGCAGTTCCTCGCCACTTAACTATGGCTACACCTTC.

For this clone: In the same sample, other DNA sequences code for this CDR3. The chain uses TRBV2 and TRBJ1-6; tentatively, D is TRBD1 (6 bases). Trimming removed 2 bases from V and 5 bases from J, with 13 bases in between. Germline assignment: CDR1 SNHLY and CDR2 FYNNEI. The CDR3 loop spans 16 amino acids. The CDR3 coding sequence is TGTGCCAGCAGTGAATTGGGGGCCTTGAATAATTCACCCCTCCACTTT. This translates into CASSELGALNNSPLHF.

This clone was picked up many times. The gene calls are TRBV19 and TRBJ1-2, with D perhaps matching TRBD1 (5 bases). CDR3 length equals 12 residues. Germline V gives CDR1 LNHDA, CDR2 SQIVND (reference sequence). The ends were cut back, 5 bases at V and 4 bases at J, with 8 bases in the middle. The DNA for the CDR3 is TGTGCCAGTAGTCGACAGACCTATGGCTACACCTTC. Residues: CASSRQTYGYTF.

The CDR3 region is CASSSEVRDTQYF. The CDR3, as DNA: TGTGCCAGCAGTTCCGAGGTTCGGGATACGCAGTATTTT. The rearrangement joins TRBV6-5 to TRBJ2-3; D is unresolved. This CDR3 region has 13 residues. V lost 4 bases, J lost 6 bases, and 11 bases lay in between. Germline CDR1 MNHEY, CDR2 SVGAGI.

This rearrangement joins TRBV5-4 to TRBJ2-7, with 10 bases that match TRBD2. The V gene end was trimmed by 5 bases and the J gene end by 3 bases; junction bases not matched to a gene: 11. CDR1 SGHNT and CDR2 YYREEE come from the germline V gene (reference sequence). CDR3 length equals 16 residues. CDR3 DNA: TGTGCCAGCAGTTCTTATACTAGCGGGGATCGCTACGAGCAGTACTTC. Amino acid sequence: CASSSYTSGDRYEQYF. The whole variable domain, filled in from reference TRBV5-4 and TRBJ2-7, reads ETGVTQSPTHLIKTRGQQVTLRCSSQSGHNTVSWYQQALGQGPQFIFQYYREEENGRGNFPPRFSGLQFPNYSSELNVNALELDDSALYLCASSSYTSGDRYEQYFGPGTRLTVT.

The chain is built from TRBV30 and TRBJ2-1; TRBD1 might be the D (5 bases). The CDR3 has 15 residues. Trimming took 0 bases from V and 7 from J, leaving 16 bases between them. From germline, CDR1 is GTSNPN and CDR2 SVGIG (reference sequence). The CDR3, as DNA: TGTGCCTGGAGTGTACTTGAGAGACAGAGGAATGAGCAGTTCTTC. As protein: CAWSVLERQRNEQFF. The whole variable domain, remainder taken from reference TRBV30 and TRBJ2-1, is SQTIHQWPATLVQPVGSPLSLECTVEGTSNPNLYWYRQAAGRGLQLLFYSVGIGQISSEVPQNLSASRPQDRQFILSSKKLLLSDSGFYLCAWSVLERQRNEQFFGPGTRLTVL.

V usage is TRBV7-2 and J usage is TRBJ1-1; unclear D gene. Per germline, CDR1 SGHTA and CDR2 FQGNSA. Trimming removed 1 base at V and 1 base at J, with 7 bases between. The CDR3 runs 14 residues. CDR3 sequence (DNA): TGTGCCAGCAGCTTAGGGGCGACGAACACTGAAGCTTTCTTT. As protein: CASSLGATNTEAFF.

This clone was detected only a few times. CDR3 in DNA: TGTGCCAGCAGTGAAACGTTGGGTAGCAATTCACCCCTCCACTTT. Translating it yields CASSETLGSNSPLHF. This chain joins TRBV6-1 and TRBJ1-6; D gene uncertain. The CDR3 spans 15 residues. Germline CDR1 and CDR2: MNHNS and SASEGT. V dropped 2 bases and J dropped 7 bases, with 12 bases sitting between them.

The chain recombines TRBV6-5 with TRBJ1-2; 7 bases match TRBD1. Germline V gene data show CDR1 as MNHEY and CDR2 as SVGAGI. This CDR3 comprises 15 residues. V shed 6 bases, J shed 0 bases, and the junction held 7 bases outside the gene matches. The CDR3 region is CASSLTGTANYGYTF. As DNA, the CDR3 is TGTGCCAGCAGCCTAACCGGGACAGCTAACTATGGCTACACCTTC.

The chain is built from TRBV6-5 and TRBJ2-7; TRBD2 might be the D (6 bases). CDR3 length: 14 residues. Trimming took off 6 bases at V and 2 bases at J, with 14 bases between the two ends. CDR1 and CDR2 from the germline V gene are MNHEY and SVGAGI. The CDR3 region is CASSLGSGPYEQYF. The CDR3 region has the DNA TGTGCCAGCAGCCTCGGTAGCGGTCCCTACGAGCAGTACTTC.

This clone was found many times. The chain employs TRBV6-5 and TRBJ2-7, with 8 nucleotides matching TRBD2. This CDR3 is 14 amino acids long. Trimming at V came to 0 bases and at J to 5 bases, leaving 3 bases not matched to a gene. The V gene's germline CDR1 is MNHEY and CDR2 SVGAGI. The CDR3 reads CASSYSPRGDEQYF. The CDR3 DNA is TGTGCCAGCAGTTACTCGCCGCGGGGGGACGAGCAGTACTTC.

This clone occurred a few times. The chain uses TRBV7-2 and TRBJ1-2; the match to TRBD1 covers 7 bases. The V segment lost 0 bases and the J segment 6 bases; nucleotides outside the gene matches: 4. The CDR3 spans 14 residues. Germline CDR1 and CDR2: SGHTA and FQGNSA. The DNA of the CDR3 is TGTGCCAGCAGCTTAGCGCGGGACAGCCATGGCTACACCTTC. Amino acids: CASSLARDSHGYTF.

The V gene is TRBV28, the J gene TRBJ1-5; tentative D call: TRBD1 (6 bases). The ends were cut back, 6 bases at V and 3 bases at J, with 12 bases in the middle. CDR3 size: 14 residues. Germline loops: CDR1 MDHEN, CDR2 SYDVKM. CDR3 protein: CASRDSFPNQPQHF. The CDR3 DNA is TGTGCCAGCAGGGACAGTTTTCCCAATCAGCCCCAGCATTTT. Combining the CDR3 with reference TRBV28 and TRBJ1-5 gives the whole variable domain DVKVTQSSRYLVKRTGEKVFLECVQDMDHENMFWYRQDPGLGLRLIYFSYDVKMKEKGDIPEGYSVSREKKERFSLILESASTNQTSMYLCASRDSFPNQPQHFGDGTRLSIL.

This clone was observed at least ten times. The chain couples TRBV28 to TRBJ1-4; D may be TRBD1 (6 bases). Trimming removed 10 bases from V and 6 bases from J, with 12 bases in between. The germline gives CDR1 MDHEN, CDR2 SYDVKM. This CDR3 has 12 residues. CDR3 coding DNA: TGTGCCACTATGCGGACAGATGAAAAACTGTTTTTT. This codes for CATMRTDEKLFF.

The V and J genes are TRBV11-2 and TRBJ2-3; weak D call: TRBD2 (7 bases). The CDR3 has 14 amino acids. V lost 4 bases and J lost 14, with 22 bases in between. Germline loops: CDR1 SGHAT, CDR2 FQNNGV. This CDR3 is CASSWGRGPTGGYF. The CDR3 DNA follows: TGTGCCAGCAGCTGGGGGCGGGGGCCCACCGGGGGGTATTTT. Complete variable domain (other parts from reference TRBV11-2 and TRBJ2-3): EAGVAQSPRYKIIEKRQSVAFWCNPISGHATLYWYQQILGQGPKLLIQFQNNGVVDDSQLPKDRFSAERLKGVDSTLKIQPAKLEDSAVYLCASSWGRGPTGGYFGPGTRLTVL.